The 23 T cell receptor beta chains in this list originate from one sample, sequenced in a study of blood T cell repertoires in COVID-19. Clones were sequenced by immunoSEQ multiplex PCR, and TCRdb holds only the in-frame ones, with some missing. Of about 300,000 clones in the sample, around nine tenths were seen once. The specimen sequenced was PBMCs or T cells enriched from blood (not recorded which). The receptors shown here come from a woman between 25 and 40 years old who had recovered from COVID-19.

V gene TRBV27 combines with J gene TRBJ2-7; possible D gene TRBD2, 7 bases. V was cut by 2 bases and J by 2 bases, with 16 bases left in between. Germline CDR1 is MNHEY and CDR2 is SMNVEV (reference sequence). This CDR3 comprises 16 residues. The CDR3 DNA sequence: TGTGCCAGCAGTTTAAAGCCAGGGGAGGGCACCTACGAGCAGTACTTC. This sequence encodes CASSLKPGEGTYEQYF.

The genes are TRBV13 and TRBJ1-1; TRBD1 matches at 10 bases. This CDR3 is 17 amino acids long. Germline V gene lookup returns CDR1 PRHDT and CDR2 FYEKMQ (reference sequence). V lost 5 bases to trimming and J lost 3 bases; unmatched junction nucleotides: 12. CDR3 residues: CASSGDRGLYRYTEAFF. CDR3 DNA: TGTGCCAGCAGCGGGGACAGGGGCCTATATCGGTACACTGAAGCTTTCTTT.

The chain uses TRBV14 and TRBJ1-2; a possible D gene is TRBD1 (6 bases). The CDR3 contains 20 residues. Per the germline V gene, CDR1 is SGHDN and CDR2 is FVKESK. Trimming shortened V by 3 bases and J by 3 bases, and 29 bases separated the two germline ends. CDR3 coding DNA: TGTGCCAGCAGCCAGGCAGGGGTAGGCTACTATATTGGAGGTGACTATGGCTACACCTTC. Its translation: CASSQAGVGYYIGGDYGYTF.

V and J are TRBV6-2 or TRBV6-3 and TRBJ1-6; 7 positions agree with TRBD1. The CDR3 extends over 14 amino acids. The germline V gene has CDR1 MNHEY and CDR2 SVGEGT. V gave up 6 bases and J gave up 13 bases; unmatched junction bases: 12. CDR3 nucleotide sequence: TGTGCCAGCAGCTATGACAGGGCTCCCTACCCCCTCCACTTT. Encoded protein: CASSYDRAPYPLHF.

This clone has more than one count but fewer than ten. V usage is TRBV27 and J usage is TRBJ1-5; no definite D call. Germline V gene lookup returns CDR1 MNHEY and CDR2 SMNVEV (reference sequence). This CDR3 spans 14 amino acids. Trimming pared 1 base from V and 2 bases from J, leaving 6 bases between. Written as DNA, the CDR3 is TGTGCCAGCAGTTTATACGGGGGCAATCAGCCCCAGCATTTT. Its translation is CASSLYGGNQPQHF.

The rearrangement joins TRBV25-1 to TRBJ1-1; D gene ambiguous. V lost 6 bases and J lost 1, with 3 bases in between. Germline V gives CDR1 MGHDK, CDR2 SYGVNS. This CDR3 contains 11 residues. Here the CDR3 DNA reads TGTGCCAGCAGCCGGAACACTGAAGCTTTCTTT. This sequence encodes CASSRNTEAFF. Full variable domain (rest looked up from reference TRBV25-1 and TRBJ1-1): EADIYQTPRYLVIGTGKKITLECSQTMGHDKMYWYQQDPGMELHLIHYSYGVNSTEKGDLSSESTVSRIRTEHFPLTLESARPSHTSQYLCASSRNTEAFFGQGTRLTVV.

The gene calls are TRBV27 and TRBJ1-6; unclear D gene. This CDR3 spans 15 amino acids. Germline loops: CDR1 MNHEY, CDR2 SMNVEV (reference sequence). The V end lost 7 bases, the J end lost 7 bases, and 17 bases lay between the germline ends. The CDR3 region has the DNA TGTGCCAGCACCCCCCGAATCCCGGGGAATTCACCCCTCCACTTT. This gives the protein CASTPRIPGNSPLHF.

V gene TRBV7-9 combines with J gene TRBJ1-2; 7 bases align to TRBD1. The germline CDR1 and CDR2 sequences are SEHNR and FQNEAQ (reference sequence). This CDR3 is 16 amino acids long. Trimming cost V 5 bases and J 2 bases; bases outside gene matches: 11. The CDR3 is CASSLDRATINYGYTF. The CDR3 coding sequence is TGTGCCAGCAGCCTCGACAGGGCGACAATCAACTATGGCTACACCTTC.

V is TRBV5-1 and J is TRBJ1-1, with 8 bases matching TRBD1. This CDR3 has 13 amino acids. The V gene's germline CDR1 is SGHRS and CDR2 YFSETQ. V was pared by 6 bases and J by 3 bases, with 4 bases of the junction left unmatched. CDR3 coding DNA: TGCGCCAGCAAACCAGGGGGCGACACTGAAGCTTTCTTT. The encoded protein is CASKPGGDTEAFF.

The sample holds a few counts of this clone. The DNA for the CDR3 is TGTGCCAGCAGTTACTCCACGACAGGATGGGATGGCTACACCTTC. Translated: CASSYSTTGWDGYTF. V usage is TRBV6-2 or TRBV6-3 and J usage is TRBJ1-2; the D gene is possibly TRBD1 (6 bases). V lost 0 bases, J lost 6 bases, and 14 bases lay in between. This CDR3 region has 15 residues. In germline, CDR1 is MNHEY, CDR2 SVGEGT.

V and J are TRBV19 and TRBJ2-6, with D possibly being TRBD1 (5 bases). Per the germline V gene, CDR1 is LNHDA and CDR2 is SQIVND (reference sequence). The V end was cut by 7 bases, the J end by 2 bases, with 6 bases between. The CDR3 totals 13 residues. The CDR3 DNA follows: TGTGCCAGTAAGGGGACTGGGGCCAACGTCCTGACTTTC. Its translation: CASKGTGANVLTF. Complete variable domain (other parts from reference TRBV19 and TRBJ2-6): DGGITQSPKYLFRKEGQNVTLSCEQNLNHDAMYWYRQDPGQGLRLIYYSQIVNDFQKGDIAEGYSVSREKKESFPLTVTSAQKNPTAFYLCASKGTGANVLTFGAGSRLTVL.

The chain carries TRBV6-5 and TRBJ1-2, with a possible D match to TRBD1 (6 bases). The CDR3 runs 14 residues. Germline V CDR1 and CDR2: MNHEY, SVGAGI. Between the trimmed V and J ends, which lost 5 bases and 4 bases, there was a span of 14 bases. CDR3 bases: TGTGCCAGCAGTACCCAAACAGGGCCCTATGGCTACACCTTC. It is translated as CASSTQTGPYGYTF.

This clone was seen more than once but under ten times. This chain links TRBV19 with TRBJ1-2; possibly TRBD1 for D (5 bases). Germline V gene data show CDR1 as LNHDA and CDR2 as SQIVND (reference sequence). The CDR3 is made up of 14 amino acids. Deletions cut 8 bases from V and 4 bases from J, with 17 bases between. The CDR3, as DNA: TGTGCCAGTTATGACAGTCTCGCGACCTATGGCTACACCTTC. Its protein is CASYDSLATYGYTF.

The chain carries TRBV2 and TRBJ1-5; no clear D. V was cut by 8 bases and J by 0 bases, with 5 bases left in between. CDR3 length: 12 amino acids. Germline loops: CDR1 SNHLY, CDR2 FYNNEI. DNA for the CDR3: TGTGCCAGCGCAGATAGCAATCAGCCCCAGCATTTT. It specifies CASADSNQPQHF.

The V and J genes are TRBV10-3 and TRBJ1-6; D may be TRBD1 (5 bases). Germline CDR1 and CDR2: ENHRY and SYGVKD. The CDR3 is made up of 17 amino acids. Trimming stripped 10 bases from V and 7 bases from J, with 26 bases between. The CDR3 protein is CATDYGVGGLRNSPLHF. DNA for the CDR3: TGTGCCACCGACTATGGGGTGGGGGGTTTAAGGAATTCACCCCTCCACTTT.

The V gene is TRBV10-3, the J gene TRBJ2-1; possibly TRBD2 for D (6 bases). Germline CDR1 is ENHRY and CDR2 is SYGVKD. This CDR3 has 15 residues. V gave up 2 bases and J gave up 5 bases, with 13 bases separating them. CDR3 in DNA: TGTGCCATCAGTGAGGTGGGGGAGGCCGACAATGAGCAGTTCTTC. Amino acids: CAISEVGEADNEQFF.

This chain joins TRBV7-9 and TRBJ2-7; D unresolved. The CDR3 loop spans 13 amino acids. Germline V gene lookup returns CDR1 SEHNR and CDR2 FQNEAQ (reference sequence). Trimming stripped 5 bases from V and 2 bases from J, with 10 bases between. This CDR3 is CASSPPGAYEQYF. The CDR3 coding sequence is TGTGCCAGCAGCCCCCCCGGAGCCTACGAGCAGTACTTC.

The genes are TRBV6-5 and TRBJ1-1, with D possibly TRBD1 on 5 matching bases. Germline CDR1 and CDR2: MNHEY and SVGAGI. The CDR3 consists of 15 residues. Trimming stripped 6 bases from V and 5 bases from J, with 19 bases between. The CDR3 DNA reads TGTGCCAGCAGGCCCCGCCTGGGGGGTGGGACTGAAGCTTTCTTT. It is translated as CASRPRLGGGTEAFF.

The V and J genes are TRBV2 and TRBJ2-3, with D possibly TRBD1 on 6 matching bases. The CDR3 runs 15 residues. V was clipped by 5 bases and J by 4 bases, with 16 bases between them. Germline V lookup: CDR1 SNHLY, CDR2 FYNNEI. The DNA of the CDR3 is TGTGCCAGCAGTCAACAGGGCTGGTTCCCAGATACGCAGTATTTT. This translates into CASSQQGWFPDTQYF.

This clone has just a few counts. The rearrangement uses TRBV9 and TRBJ1-6; 8 bases align to TRBD1. This CDR3 comprises 14 residues. CDR1 is SGDLS, CDR2 YYNGEE, per germline. V lost 0 bases, J lost 10 bases, and 3 bases stayed unmatched. CDR3 amino acids: CASSVVGQESPLHF. CDR3 DNA: TGTGCCAGCAGCGTAGTGGGACAGGAATCACCCCTCCACTTT.

The chain uses TRBV30 and TRBJ1-6, with a tentative D call TRBD1 (5 bases). V was clipped by 8 bases and J by 10 bases, with 15 bases between them. CDR1 and CDR2 (germline): GTSNPN, SVGIG (reference sequence). This CDR3 comprises 12 residues. DNA for the CDR3: TGTGCCCTGGAAGGGGCTCACTCACCCCTCCACTTT. Translation gives CALEGAHSPLHF.

The V call is TRBV9, the J call TRBJ1-2; perhaps TRBD1 as D (5 bases). The CDR3 is 16 amino acids. V was trimmed by 6 bases and J by 4 bases, leaving 22 bases between them. Germline V gives CDR1 SGDLS, CDR2 YYNGEE. The CDR3 here is CASTRTVGPSLYGYTF. DNA for the CDR3: TGTGCCAGCACCCGGACGGTGGGGCCGTCGCTCTATGGCTACACCTTC.

The genes are TRBV5-8 and TRBJ1-4, with TRBD1 as a possible D gene (5 bases). This CDR3 spans 16 amino acids. V lost 4 bases and J lost 5, with 18 bases in between. Germline V lookup: CDR1 SGHTS, CDR2 YDEGEE. This chain's CDR3 is CASSKIGQGRNEKLFF. CDR3 nucleotides: TGTGCCAGCAGCAAAATCGGTCAGGGTCGCAATGAAAAACTGTTTTTT.